The 5 T cell receptor beta chains reported below all come from one sample, sequenced in a study of T cells in Graves' hyperthyroidism and ophthalmopathy. Authors of the study amplified TCR beta CDR3 regions from RNA transcripts. During a first-round RT-PCR of the TCR CDR3, the HTBI primer set was used. TCRdb used MiXCR to reprocess the multiplex PCR reads, holding one entry per CDR3 protein. This table holds around 280,000 distinct CDR3 sequences, more than 10% found once. Material for sequencing was blood. The receptors originated from a woman between 25 and 40 years old with Graves' hyperthyroidism that later progressed to Graves' ophthalmopathy.

In its sample, this clonotype was seen many times. The gene calls are TRBV10-3 and TRBJ2-1; D might be TRBD1 or TRBD2, each matching 5 bases. In germline, CDR1 is ENHRY, CDR2 SYGVKD. Between the trimmed V and J ends, which lost 6 bases and 0 bases, there was a span of 15 bases. CDR3 length equals 16 residues. In nucleotides, the CDR3 is TGTGCCATCAGCCCGAGAGGGGCACCCTCCTACAATGAGCAGTTCTTC. Translation: CAISPRGAPSYNEQFF.

This clonotype was observed at least ten times. The chain is built from TRBV6-2 or TRBV6-3 and TRBJ2-7, with 7 nucleotides matching TRBD1. The trim removed 4 bases at V and 5 bases at J, leaving 5 bases unmatched. The germline gives CDR1 MNHEY, CDR2 SVGEGT. The CDR3 runs 13 residues. The chain's CDR3 is CASSWDSRNEQYF. Here the CDR3 DNA reads TGTGCCAGCAGTTGGGACAGTAGAAACGAGCAGTACTTC.

This clonotype was picked up many times. The chain couples TRBV20-1 to TRBJ2-3; 7 bases align to TRBD2. After removal of 2 bases from V and 0 bases from J, the junction contained 14 bases not matched to a gene. There are 18 residues in the CDR3. Per the germline V gene, CDR1 is DFQATT and CDR2 is SNEGSKA (reference sequence). In DNA, the CDR3 is TGCAGTGCTAGAACTCCCGGCTCGGGTAGCGGGAGCACAGATACGCAGTATTTT. It encodes CSARTPGSGSGSTDTQYF.

This clonotype was seen at least ten times. The chain employs TRBV7-6 and TRBJ2-7; the match to TRBD1 covers 10 bases. V shed 6 bases, J shed 3 bases, and the junction held 5 bases outside the gene matches. The CDR3 contains 14 residues. The germline V gene encodes CDR1 SGHVS and CDR2 FNYEAQ. The CDR3 sequence: CASSQTGGDYEQYF. CDR3 nucleotide sequence: TGTGCCAGCAGTCAGACAGGGGGCGACTACGAGCAGTACTTC.

This clonotype showed up many times. The chain employs TRBV19 and TRBJ2-1; 9 bases line up with TRBD2. CDR3 length: 15 amino acids. With 5 bases clipped from V and 4 bases from J, the junction kept 6 bases outside the gene matches. Germline V gene sequence: CDR1 LNHDA, CDR2 SQIVND (reference sequence). This CDR3 is CASSVTSGEYNEQFF. CDR3 nucleotide sequence: TGTGCCAGTAGTGTGACTAGCGGAGAGTACAATGAGCAGTTCTTC.